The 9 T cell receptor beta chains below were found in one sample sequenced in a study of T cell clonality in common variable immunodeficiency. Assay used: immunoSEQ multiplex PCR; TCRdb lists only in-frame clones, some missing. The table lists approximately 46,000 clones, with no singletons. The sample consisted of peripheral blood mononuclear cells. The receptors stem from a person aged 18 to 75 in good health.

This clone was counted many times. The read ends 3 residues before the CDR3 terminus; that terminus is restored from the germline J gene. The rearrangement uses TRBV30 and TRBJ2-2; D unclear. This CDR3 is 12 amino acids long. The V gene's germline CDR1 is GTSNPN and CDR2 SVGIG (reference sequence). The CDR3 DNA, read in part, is TGTGCCTGGAGTTTTTCATCAGAAAAG. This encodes CAWSFSSEK. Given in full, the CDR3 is CAWSFSSEKLFF.

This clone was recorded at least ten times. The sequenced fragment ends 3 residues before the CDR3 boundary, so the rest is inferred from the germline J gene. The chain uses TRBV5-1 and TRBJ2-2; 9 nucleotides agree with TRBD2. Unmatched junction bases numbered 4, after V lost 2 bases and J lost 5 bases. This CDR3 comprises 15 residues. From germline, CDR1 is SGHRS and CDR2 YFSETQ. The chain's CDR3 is CASSLGTSSTGELFF. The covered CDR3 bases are TGCGCCAGCAGCTTAGGGACTAGCAGTACCGGGGAG.

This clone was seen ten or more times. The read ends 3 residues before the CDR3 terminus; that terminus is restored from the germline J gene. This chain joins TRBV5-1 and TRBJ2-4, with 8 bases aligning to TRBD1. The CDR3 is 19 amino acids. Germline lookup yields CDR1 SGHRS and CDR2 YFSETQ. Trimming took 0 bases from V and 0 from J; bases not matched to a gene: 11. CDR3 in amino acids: CASSLAAQGAVLAKNIQYF. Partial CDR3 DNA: TGCGCCAGCAGCTTGGCCGCGCAGGGGGCTGTCCTAGCCAAAAACATT.

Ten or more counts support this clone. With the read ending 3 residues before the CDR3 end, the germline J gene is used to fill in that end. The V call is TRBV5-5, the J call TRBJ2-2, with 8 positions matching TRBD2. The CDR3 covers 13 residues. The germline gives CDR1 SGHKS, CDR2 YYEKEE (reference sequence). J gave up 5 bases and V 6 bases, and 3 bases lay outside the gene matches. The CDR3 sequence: CASTAGATGELFF. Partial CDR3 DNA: TGTGCCAGCACAGCGGGGGCGACCGGGGAG.

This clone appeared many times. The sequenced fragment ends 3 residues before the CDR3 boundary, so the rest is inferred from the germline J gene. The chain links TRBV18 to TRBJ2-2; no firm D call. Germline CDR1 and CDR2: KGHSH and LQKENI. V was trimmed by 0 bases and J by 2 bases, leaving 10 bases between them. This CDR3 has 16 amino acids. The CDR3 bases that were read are TGTGCCAGCTCACCACCGGCCACCCGCAACACCGGGGAG. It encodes CASSPPATRNTGE. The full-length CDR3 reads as CASSPPATRNTGELFF.

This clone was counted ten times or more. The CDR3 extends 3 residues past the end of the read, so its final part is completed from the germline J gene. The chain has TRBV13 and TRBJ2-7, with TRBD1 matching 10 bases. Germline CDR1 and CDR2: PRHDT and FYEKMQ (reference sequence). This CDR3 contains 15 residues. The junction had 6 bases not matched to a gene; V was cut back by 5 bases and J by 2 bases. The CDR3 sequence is CASSPGTGVTYEQYF. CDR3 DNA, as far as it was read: TGTGCCAGCAGCCCCGGGACAGGGGTAACCTACGAG.

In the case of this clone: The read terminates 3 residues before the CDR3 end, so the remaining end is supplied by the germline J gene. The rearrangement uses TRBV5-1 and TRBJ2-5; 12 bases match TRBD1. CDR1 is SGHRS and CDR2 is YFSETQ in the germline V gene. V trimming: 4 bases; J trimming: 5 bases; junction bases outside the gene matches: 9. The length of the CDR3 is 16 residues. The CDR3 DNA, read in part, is TGCGCCAGCAGCACCGGGACAGGGGGCTGGGGGGAGACC. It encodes CASSTGTGGWGET. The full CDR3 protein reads CASSTGTGGWGETQYF.

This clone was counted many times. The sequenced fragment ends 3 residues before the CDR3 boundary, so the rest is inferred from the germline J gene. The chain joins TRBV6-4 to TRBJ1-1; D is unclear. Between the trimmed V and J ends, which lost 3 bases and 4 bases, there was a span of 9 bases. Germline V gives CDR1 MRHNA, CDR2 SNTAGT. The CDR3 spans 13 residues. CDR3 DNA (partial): TGTGCCAGCAGTGATACTCGGGGCACTGAA. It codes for CASSDTRGTE. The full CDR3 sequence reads CASSDTRGTEAFF.

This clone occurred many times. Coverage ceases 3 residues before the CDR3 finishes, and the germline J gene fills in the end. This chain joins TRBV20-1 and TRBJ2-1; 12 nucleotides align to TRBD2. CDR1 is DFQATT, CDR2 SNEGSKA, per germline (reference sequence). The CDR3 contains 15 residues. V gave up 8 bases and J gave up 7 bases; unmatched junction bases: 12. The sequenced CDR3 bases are TGCAGTACCCAAAAAGGACTAGCGGGGAGTAATGAG. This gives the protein CSTQKGLAGSNE. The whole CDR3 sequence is CSTQKGLAGSNEQFF.